This T cell receptor beta chain originates from a study of T cells in Graves' hyperthyroidism and ophthalmopathy. This clonotype was detected ten times or more. The antigen remains unidentified. Pregnant or lactating patients were excluded, as were those with uncontrolled infection or other autoimmune disease. V was clipped by 3 bases and J by 6 bases; unmatched bases: 1. The CDR3 covers 12 residues. Looked up from germline, CDR1 is SQVTM and CDR2 is ANQGSEA. The source material, RNA transcripts, was used to amplify TCR beta CDR3 regions. In the first-round RT-PCR of the TCR CDR3, the HTBI primer set was used. One entry per CDR3 protein, called by TCRdb with MiXCR from the multiplex PCR reads. The data show roughly 500,000 distinct CDR3 sequences, 35% to 50% seen once. Regarding the study as a whole: Model output signaled ophthalmopathy a median around 6.9 months ahead of onset. Peripheral blood also featured most of the thyroid clonotypes expanded above 0.001.

This receptor was identified in an adult woman with Graves' disease, either hyperthyroidism or ophthalmopathy (not recorded which). The source material was peripheral blood or thyroid tissue (not recorded which). The gene calls are TRBV29-1 and TRBJ1-2; 10 bases map to TRBD1. The CDR3 sequence: CSVDGTGDGYTF. The CDR3 nucleotides are TGCAGCGTTGATGGGACAGGGGATGGCTACACCTTC.